The 3 T cell receptor beta chains below come from one sample, sequenced in a study of blood T cell repertoires in COVID-19. Here immunoSEQ multiplex PCR was the method, and the copy in TCRdb shows in-frame clones only, minus some. This table holds tens of thousands of clones, roughly 80% found once. Sample: peripheral blood. These receptors were taken from a man in his 70s with COVID-19, enrolled during active disease.

This chain links TRBV5-1 with TRBJ1-2; D is unresolved. Germline values: CDR1 SGHRS, CDR2 YFSETQ. This CDR3 spans 12 amino acids. Trimming cost V 4 bases and J 6 bases, with 10 bases left between them. The CDR3 DNA is TGCGCCAGCAGCGAGGACTTTCATGGCTACACCTTC. It translates to CASSEDFHGYTF.

J is TRBJ1-1 and V is TRBV30; unclear D gene. The CDR3 sequence is 15 residues long. CDR1 is GTSNPN, CDR2 SVGIG, per germline (reference sequence). With 4 bases removed from V and 0 bases from J, the gap between germline ends came to 15 bases. The chain's CDR3 is CAWKRIEILNTEAFF. The CDR3 DNA reads as TGTGCCTGGAAGAGGATTGAGATTTTGAACACTGAAGCTTTCTTT.

V and J are TRBV7-2 and TRBJ2-1, with D unresolved. The CDR3 is 11 amino acids. V was trimmed by 3 bases and J by 10 bases, leaving 7 bases between them. Per germline, CDR1 SGHTA and CDR2 FQGNSA. The CDR3 region has the DNA TGTGCCAGCAGCTTGCAGATGGAGCAGTTCTTC. It is translated as CASSLQMEQFF.